What follows is one T cell receptor (beta chain) and its context. Data came from immunoSEQ multiplex PCR; TCRdb stores just in-frame clones and leaves some out. The sample consists of tens of thousands of clones, roughly 86% of them appearing once. These data come from a study of T cells in localized non-small cell lung cancer. Trimming took 5 bases from V and 6 from J, leaving 13 bases between them. CDR3 length: 13 amino acids. The germline CDR1 and CDR2 sequences are MNHEY and SMNVEV (reference sequence). The material sequenced was PBMCs, taken before any cancer treatment. The sequence came from a man aged 40 to 75 with stage II lung adenocarcinoma. This chain links TRBV27 with TRBJ1-2; tentative D call: TRBD1 (5 bases). DNA for the CDR3: TGTGCCAGCAGTCTCCAGGGAGTGGATGGCTACACCTTC. Its protein product is CASSLQGVDGYTF.